What follows are 5 T cell receptor beta chains derived from one specimen sequenced in a study of T cells after yellow fever vaccination. One entry per CDR3 protein, called by TCRdb with MiXCR from the 5' RACE reads. Of under 600,000 distinct CDR3 sequences listed, about 13% are singletons. The sample consisted of PBMCs, taken on the day of the yellow fever booster vaccination. The receptors derive from a man in his thirties or forties who received the YFV17D yellow fever vaccine.

Only a few counts were recorded for this clonotype. The V and J genes are TRBV11-3 and TRBJ2-3; 7 positions agree with TRBD2. The CDR3 is made up of 14 amino acids. V lost 4 bases, J lost 2 bases, and 3 bases stayed unmatched. Germline-derived CDR1 and CDR2 are SGHNT and YENEEA. CDR3 in DNA: TGTGCCAGCAGCTGGGGAGGGGTCACAGATACGCAGTATTTT. Encoded protein: CASSWGGVTDTQYF.

This clonotype was picked up a small number of times. V gene TRBV24-1 combines with J gene TRBJ2-3; no definite D call. CDR3 length: 15 residues. The V gene's germline CDR1 is KGHDR and CDR2 SFDVKD. V was pared by 0 bases and J by 2 bases, with 8 bases between. The CDR3 loop reads CATSDLLGDTDTQYF. The CDR3 bases are TGTGCCACCAGTGATTTGCTTGGAGACACAGATACGCAGTATTTT.

This clonotype was seen a few times. This chain connects TRBV10-3 to TRBJ2-5, with D maybe TRBD2 (6 bases). The CDR3 extends over 15 amino acids. V was cut by 6 bases and J by 2 bases, with 16 bases left in between. Per the germline V gene, CDR1 is ENHRY and CDR2 is SYGVKD. The CDR3 DNA sequence: TGTGCCATCAGGCGGAACCTCGGGGGTCAAGAGACCCAGTACTTC. This sequence encodes CAIRRNLGGQETQYF.

This clonotype was seen a few times. The chain has TRBV6-5 and TRBJ2-1, with 8 bases fitting TRBD1. J gave up 10 bases and V 4 bases, and 12 bases lay outside the gene matches. There are 15 residues in the CDR3. Per the germline V gene, CDR1 is MNHEY and CDR2 is SVGAGI. The CDR3 loop is CASSSGTGNVWEQFF. The DNA for the CDR3 is TGTGCCAGCAGTTCCGGGACAGGCAACGTATGGGAGCAGTTCTTC.

This clonotype appeared a few times. The chain carries TRBV16 and TRBJ2-7; no reliable D call. Looked up from germline, CDR1 is KGHSY and CDR2 is FQNENV. The CDR3 is 12 residues long. Trimming took off 1 base at V and 4 bases at J, with 5 bases between the two ends. This CDR3 reads CASSQFNYEQYF. In nucleotides, the CDR3 is TGTGCCAGCAGCCAATTTAATTACGAGCAGTACTTC.